This TCR beta chain appears in the sequencing data of a study of OX40 agonist ivuxolimab in advanced cancers. Study in general: Earlier anti-PD-1, anti-PD-L1 or anti-CTLA-4 therapy was permitted; around 40% had received some.

Method: immunoSEQ multiplex PCR; TCRdb's copy keeps in-frame clones and lacks some. The sample has 60,000 to 65,000 clones, roughly nine tenths seen once. General observations from the study: People who partly responded at 0.1-3.0 mg/kg had some of the least clonal expansion seen.

Details on this clone: Its antigen is still unknown.

CDR3 length: 15 residues. V was clipped by 5 bases and J by 5 bases, with 15 bases between them. Germline CDR1 is SGHTA and CDR2 is FQGTGA. The sequencing here drew on CD4+ or CD8+ T cells sorted from blood, taken in a trial of the OX40 agonist ivuxolimab. The chain recombines TRBV7-3 with TRBJ2-2; D possibly matches TRBD1 or TRBD2 (5 bases each). The clonotype originates from an adult with an advanced solid tumor such as melanoma, head and neck, liver or kidney cancer. The DNA for the CDR3 is TGTGCCAGCAGCCCTAACGGGGCTGAGACCGGGGAGCTGTTTTTT. Its protein is CASSPNGAETGELFF.